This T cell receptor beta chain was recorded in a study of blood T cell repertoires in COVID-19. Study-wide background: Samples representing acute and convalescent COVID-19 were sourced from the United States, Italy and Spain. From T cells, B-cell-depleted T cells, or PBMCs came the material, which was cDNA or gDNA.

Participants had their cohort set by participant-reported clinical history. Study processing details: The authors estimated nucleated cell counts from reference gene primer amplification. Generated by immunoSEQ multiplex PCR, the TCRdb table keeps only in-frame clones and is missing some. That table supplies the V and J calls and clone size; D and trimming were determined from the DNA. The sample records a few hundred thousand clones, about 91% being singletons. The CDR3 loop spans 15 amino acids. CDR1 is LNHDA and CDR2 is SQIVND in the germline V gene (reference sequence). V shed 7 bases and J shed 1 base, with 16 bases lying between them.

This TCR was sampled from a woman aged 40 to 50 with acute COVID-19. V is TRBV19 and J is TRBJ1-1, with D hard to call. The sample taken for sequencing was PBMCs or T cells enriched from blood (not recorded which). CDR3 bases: TGTGCCAGTATGGGCGGGGTGACACCGAACACTGAAGCTTTCTTT. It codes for CASMGGVTPNTEAFF.